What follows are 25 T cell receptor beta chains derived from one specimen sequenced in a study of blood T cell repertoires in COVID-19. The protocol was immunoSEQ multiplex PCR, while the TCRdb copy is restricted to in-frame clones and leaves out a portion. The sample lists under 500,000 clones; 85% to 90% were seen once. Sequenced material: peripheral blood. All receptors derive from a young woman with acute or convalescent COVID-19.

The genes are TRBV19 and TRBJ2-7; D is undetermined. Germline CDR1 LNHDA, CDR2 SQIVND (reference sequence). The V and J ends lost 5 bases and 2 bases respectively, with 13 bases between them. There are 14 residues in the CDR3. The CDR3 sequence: CASSGTVYPYEQYF. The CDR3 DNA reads TGTGCCAGTAGTGGTACAGTATATCCCTACGAGCAGTACTTC.

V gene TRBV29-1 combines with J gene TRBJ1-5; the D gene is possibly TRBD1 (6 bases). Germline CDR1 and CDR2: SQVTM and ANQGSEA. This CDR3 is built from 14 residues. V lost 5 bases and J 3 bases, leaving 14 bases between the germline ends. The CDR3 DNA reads TGCAGCGTTAGTGTGGGACACCTCAATCAGCCCCAGCATTTT. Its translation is CSVSVGHLNQPQHF.

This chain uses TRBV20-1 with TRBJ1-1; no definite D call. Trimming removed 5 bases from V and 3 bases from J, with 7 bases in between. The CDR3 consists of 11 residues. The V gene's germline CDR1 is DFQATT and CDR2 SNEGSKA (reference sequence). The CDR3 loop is CSAVYYTEAFF. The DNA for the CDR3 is TGCAGTGCTGTATATTACACTGAAGCTTTCTTT.

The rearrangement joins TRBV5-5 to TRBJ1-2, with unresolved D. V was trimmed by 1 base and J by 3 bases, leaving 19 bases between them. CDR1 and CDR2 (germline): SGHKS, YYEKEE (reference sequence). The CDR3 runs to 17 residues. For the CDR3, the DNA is TGTGCCAGCAGCTTGAGAGGGCCGCCGGGAGACCACTATGGCTACACCTTC. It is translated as CASSLRGPPGDHYGYTF.

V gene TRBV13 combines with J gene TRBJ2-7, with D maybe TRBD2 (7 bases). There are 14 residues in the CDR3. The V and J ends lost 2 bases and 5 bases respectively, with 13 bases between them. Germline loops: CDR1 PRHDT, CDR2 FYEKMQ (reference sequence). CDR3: CASSLSGGLHEQYF. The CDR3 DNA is TGTGCCAGCAGCTTATCGGGGGGCCTCCACGAGCAGTACTTC. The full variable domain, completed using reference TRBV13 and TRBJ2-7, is AAGVIQSPRHLIKEKRETATLKCYPIPRHDTVYWYQQGPGQDPQFLISFYEKMQSDKGSIPDRFSAQQFSDYHSELNMSSLELGDSALYFCASSLSGGLHEQYFGPGTRLTVT.

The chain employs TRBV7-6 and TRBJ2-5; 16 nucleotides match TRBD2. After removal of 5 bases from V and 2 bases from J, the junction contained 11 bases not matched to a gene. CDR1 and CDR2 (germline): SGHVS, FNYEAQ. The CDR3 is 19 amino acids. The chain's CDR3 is CASSPLPPGLAGGQETQYF. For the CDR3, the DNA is TGTGCCAGCAGCCCGCTACCCCCGGGACTAGCGGGGGGGCAAGAGACCCAGTACTTC. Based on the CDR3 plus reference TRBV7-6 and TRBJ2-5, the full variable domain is GAGVSQSPRYKVTKRGQDVALRCDPISGHVSLYWYRQALGQGPEFLTYFNYEAQQDKSGLPNDRFSAERPEGSISTLTIQRTEQRDSAMYRCASSPLPPGLAGGQETQYFGPGTRLLVL.

CDR3 coding DNA: TGTGCCAGCAATACCGGACTAGGGGGCGAGCAGTACTTC. It encodes CASNTGLGGEQYF. The chain joins TRBV6-5 to TRBJ2-7, with D possibly being TRBD2 (7 bases). Per the germline V gene, CDR1 is MNHEY and CDR2 is SVGAGI. Trimming stripped 7 bases from V and 6 bases from J, with 16 bases between. The CDR3 is 13 residues long.

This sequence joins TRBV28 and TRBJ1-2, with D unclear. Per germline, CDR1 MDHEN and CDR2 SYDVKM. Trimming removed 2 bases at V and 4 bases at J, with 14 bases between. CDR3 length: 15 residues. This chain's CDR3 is CASSLTPTESYGYTF. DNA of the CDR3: TGTGCCAGCAGTTTAACCCCCACAGAGTCCTATGGCTACACCTTC.

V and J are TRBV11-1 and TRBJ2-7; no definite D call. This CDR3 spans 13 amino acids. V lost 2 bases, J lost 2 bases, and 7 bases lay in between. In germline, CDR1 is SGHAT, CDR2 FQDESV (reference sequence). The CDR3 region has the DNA TGTGCCAGCAGCTTACTCCCCGCCTACGAGCAGTACTTC. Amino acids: CASSLLPAYEQYF.

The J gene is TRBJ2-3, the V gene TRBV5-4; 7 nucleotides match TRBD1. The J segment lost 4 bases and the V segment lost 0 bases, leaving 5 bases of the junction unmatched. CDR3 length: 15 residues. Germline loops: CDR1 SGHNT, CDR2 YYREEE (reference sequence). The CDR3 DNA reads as TGTGCCAGCAGCTTGGGACAGGGTATGTCAGATACGCAGTATTTT. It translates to CASSLGQGMSDTQYF.

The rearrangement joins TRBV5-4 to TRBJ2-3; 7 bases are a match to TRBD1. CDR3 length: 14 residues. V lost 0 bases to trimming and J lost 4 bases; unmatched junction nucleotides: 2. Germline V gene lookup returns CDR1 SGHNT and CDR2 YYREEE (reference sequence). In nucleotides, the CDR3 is TGTGCCAGCAGCTTGGGAGGGGGCGCAGATACGCAGTATTTT. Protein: CASSLGGGADTQYF.

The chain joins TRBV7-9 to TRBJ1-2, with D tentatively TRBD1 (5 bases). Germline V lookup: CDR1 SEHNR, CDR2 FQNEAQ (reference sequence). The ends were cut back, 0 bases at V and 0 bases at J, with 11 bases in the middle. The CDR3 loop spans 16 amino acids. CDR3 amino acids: CASSLASRAANYGYTF. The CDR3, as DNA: TGTGCCAGCAGCTTAGCGTCCAGGGCGGCTAACTATGGCTACACCTTC.

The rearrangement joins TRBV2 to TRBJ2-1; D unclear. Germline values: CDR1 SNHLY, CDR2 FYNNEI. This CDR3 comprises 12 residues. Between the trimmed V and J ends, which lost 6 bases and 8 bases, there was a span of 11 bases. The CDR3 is CASSPVVDEQFF. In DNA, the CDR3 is TGTGCCAGCAGCCCTGTCGTAGATGAGCAGTTCTTC.

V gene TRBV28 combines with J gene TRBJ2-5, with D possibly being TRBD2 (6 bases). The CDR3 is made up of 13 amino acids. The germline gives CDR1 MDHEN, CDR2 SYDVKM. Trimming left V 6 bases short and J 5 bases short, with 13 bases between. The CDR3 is CASRGLSWETQYF. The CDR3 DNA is TGTGCCAGCAGGGGACTCTCTTGGGAGACCCAGTACTTC. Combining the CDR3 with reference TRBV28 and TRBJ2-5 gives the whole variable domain DVKVTQSSRYLVKRTGEKVFLECVQDMDHENMFWYRQDPGLGLRLIYFSYDVKMKEKGDIPEGYSVSREKKERFSLILESASTNQTSMYLCASRGLSWETQYFGPGTRLLVL.

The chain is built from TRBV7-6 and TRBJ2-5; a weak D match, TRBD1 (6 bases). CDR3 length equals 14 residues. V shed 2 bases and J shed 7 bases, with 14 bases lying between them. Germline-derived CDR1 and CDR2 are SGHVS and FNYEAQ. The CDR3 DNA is TGTGCCAGCAGCTTACCGGGCCAAGGGGGGACCCAGTACTTC. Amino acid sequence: CASSLPGQGGTQYF.

The chain's CDR3 is CASSLAGTRQTEQFF. The CDR3 DNA reads TGTGCCAGCAGCTTAGCGGGGACTAGACAAACTGAGCAGTTCTTC. The chain has TRBV7-9 and TRBJ2-1; TRBD2 aligns across 8 bases. There are 15 residues in the CDR3. From germline, CDR1 is SEHNR and CDR2 FQNEAQ (reference sequence). With 0 bases clipped from V and 9 bases from J, the junction kept 7 bases outside the gene matches.

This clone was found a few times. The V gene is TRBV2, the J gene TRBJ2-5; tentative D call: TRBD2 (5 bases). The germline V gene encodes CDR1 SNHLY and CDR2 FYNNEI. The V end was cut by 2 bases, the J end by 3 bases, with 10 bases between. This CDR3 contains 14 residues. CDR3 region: CASSESGLKETQYF. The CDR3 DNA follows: TGTGCCAGCAGTGAATCGGGGTTAAAAGAGACCCAGTACTTC. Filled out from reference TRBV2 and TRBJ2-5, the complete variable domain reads EPEVTQTPSHQVTQMGQEVILRCVPISNHLYFYWYRQILGQKVEFLVSFYNNEISEKSEIFDDQFSVERPDGSNFTLKIRSTKLEDSAMYFCASSESGLKETQYFGPGTRLLVL.

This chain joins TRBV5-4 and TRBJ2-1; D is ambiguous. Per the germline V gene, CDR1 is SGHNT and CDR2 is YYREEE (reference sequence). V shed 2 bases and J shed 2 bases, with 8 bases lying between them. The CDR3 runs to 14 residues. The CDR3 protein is CASSLALTYNEQFF. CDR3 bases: TGTGCCAGCAGCTTAGCACTGACCTACAATGAGCAGTTCTTC.

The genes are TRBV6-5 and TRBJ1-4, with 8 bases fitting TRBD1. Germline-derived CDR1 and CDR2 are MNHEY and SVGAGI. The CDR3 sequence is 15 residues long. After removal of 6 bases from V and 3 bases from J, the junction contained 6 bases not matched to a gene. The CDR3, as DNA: TGTGCCAGCAGGGCAGGGGGCGCTGCTAATGAAAAACTGTTTTTT. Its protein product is CASRAGGAANEKLFF.

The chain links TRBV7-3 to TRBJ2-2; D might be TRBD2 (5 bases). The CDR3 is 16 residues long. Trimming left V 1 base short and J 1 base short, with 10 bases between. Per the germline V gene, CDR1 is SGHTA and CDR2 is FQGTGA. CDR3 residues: CASSLRGGVNTGELFF. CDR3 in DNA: TGTGCCAGCAGCTTAAGAGGAGGAGTGAACACCGGGGAGCTGTTTTTT.

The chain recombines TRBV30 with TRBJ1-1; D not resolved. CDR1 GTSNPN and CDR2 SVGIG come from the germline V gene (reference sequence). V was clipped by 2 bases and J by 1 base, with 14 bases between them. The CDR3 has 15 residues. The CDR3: CAWSNERVWNTEAFF. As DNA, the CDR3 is TGTGCCTGGAGTAATGAGAGGGTTTGGAACACTGAAGCTTTCTTT. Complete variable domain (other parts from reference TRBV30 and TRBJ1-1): SQTIHQWPATLVQPVGSPLSLECTVEGTSNPNLYWYRQAAGRGLQLLFYSVGIGQISSEVPQNLSASRPQDRQFILSSKKLLLSDSGFYLCAWSNERVWNTEAFFGQGTRLTVV.

The CDR3, as DNA: TGTGCCAGCAGCTTCCATAGCGGGGGGGCCGCAAATGAGCAGTTCTTC. It translates to CASSFHSGGAANEQFF. The chain uses TRBV7-9 and TRBJ2-1; the match to TRBD2 covers 11 bases. This CDR3 spans 16 amino acids. The germline V gene has CDR1 SEHNR and CDR2 FQNEAQ (reference sequence). The J segment lost 7 bases and the V segment lost 3 bases, leaving 8 bases of the junction unmatched.

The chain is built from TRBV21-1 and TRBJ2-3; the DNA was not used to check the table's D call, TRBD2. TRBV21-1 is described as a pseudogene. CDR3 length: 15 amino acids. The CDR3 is CASSKVIDRGDTQYF. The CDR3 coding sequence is TGTGCCAGCAGCAAAGTCATCGACCGGGGAGATACGCAGTATTTT.

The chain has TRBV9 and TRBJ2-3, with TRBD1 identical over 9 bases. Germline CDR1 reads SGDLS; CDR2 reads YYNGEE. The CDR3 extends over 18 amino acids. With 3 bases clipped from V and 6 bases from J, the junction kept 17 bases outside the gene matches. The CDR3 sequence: CASSEGVKDRGRGDTQYF. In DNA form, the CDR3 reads TGTGCCAGCAGCGAAGGCGTGAAGGACAGGGGACGAGGGGATACGCAGTATTTT.

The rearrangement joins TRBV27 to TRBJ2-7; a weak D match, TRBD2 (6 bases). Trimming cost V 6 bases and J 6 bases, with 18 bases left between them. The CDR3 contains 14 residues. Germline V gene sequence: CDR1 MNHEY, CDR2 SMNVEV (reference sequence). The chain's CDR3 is CASSRGGMVGEQYF. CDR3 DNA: TGTGCCAGCAGCCGGGGCGGGATGGTGGGCGAGCAGTACTTC.